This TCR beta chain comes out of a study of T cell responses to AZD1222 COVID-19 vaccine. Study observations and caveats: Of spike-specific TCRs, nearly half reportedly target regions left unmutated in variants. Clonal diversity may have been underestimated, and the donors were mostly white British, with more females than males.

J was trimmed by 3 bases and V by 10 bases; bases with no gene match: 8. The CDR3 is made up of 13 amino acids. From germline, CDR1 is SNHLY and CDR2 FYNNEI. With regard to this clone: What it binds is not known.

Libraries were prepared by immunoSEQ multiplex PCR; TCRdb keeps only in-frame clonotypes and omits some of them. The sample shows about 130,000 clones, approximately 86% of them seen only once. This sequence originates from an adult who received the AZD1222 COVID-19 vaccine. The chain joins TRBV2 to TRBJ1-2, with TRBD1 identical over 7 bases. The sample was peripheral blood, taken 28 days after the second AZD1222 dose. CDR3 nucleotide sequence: TGTGCCATCCCAGGGGGACGGTACTATGGCTACACCTTC. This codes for CAIPGGRYYGYTF. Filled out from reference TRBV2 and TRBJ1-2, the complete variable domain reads EPEVTQTPSHQVTQMGQEVILRCVPISNHLYFYWYRQILGQKVEFLVSFYNNEISEKSEIFDDQFSVERPDGSNFTLKIRSTKLEDSAMYFCAIPGGRYYGYTFGSGTRLTVV.